This TCR beta chain was recorded in a study of radiotherapy plus CTLA-4 blockade in lung cancer. As regards this clone: The antigen remains unidentified.

V was trimmed by 5 bases and J by 3 bases, leaving 7 bases between them. There are 12 residues in the CDR3. CDR1 and CDR2 (germline): SGHAT, FQNNGV. Study-wide points: Among blood TCR repertoires after radiotherapy plus ipilimumab, tumor-derived clones expanded. Interferon-beta, together with early blood T cell clone dynamics, reportedly best predicted response.

Ipilimumab CTLA-4 blockade and focal radiation were given to patients with chemo-refractory metastatic non-small-cell lung cancer. The protocol was immunoSEQ multiplex PCR, while the TCRdb copy is restricted to in-frame clones and leaves out a portion. The table lists about 88,000 clones, 72% of them singletons. The TCR originated in a human donor with non-small cell lung cancer that progressed on radiotherapy plus ipilimumab. The chain links TRBV11-2 to TRBJ1-1; D perhaps matches TRBD1 (5 bases). The sample here was peripheral blood, taken from a patient treated with radiotherapy plus ipilimumab. CDR3 DNA: TGTGCCAGCAGCATGGGGGACACTGAAGCTTTCTTT. Its translation is CASSMGDTEAFF.